Given below is one TCR beta chain in context. No antigen is known for it. The sample is drawn from a study of identical twins. TCRdb re-analysed the 5' RACE reads in MiXCR, keeping a single row per CDR3 protein. The repertoire holds about 790,000 distinct CDR3 sequences, with around a sixth as singletons. CDR3 length: 17 amino acids. Germline CDR1 reads DFQATT; CDR2 reads SNEGSKA (reference sequence). The ends lost 6 bases at V and 2 bases at J; junction bases unmatched: 15. Study conclusions and caveats: A partial confounding effect on zero-insertion analyses could come from invariant MAIT and iNKT cells.

These records were also assigned to another study, of T cells expressing NK-cell markers. As reported in that work: It was sorted CD3+CD56+NKG2C+, CD3+CD56+NKG2C- and CD3+CD56-NKG2C+ T cells that supplied the TCR beta repertoires.

V gene TRBV20-1 combines with J gene TRBJ2-1; 8 bases are shared with TRBD2. Sequenced sample: PBMCs. The sequence came from a woman under 30 in good health. The CDR3 is CSAPPPTGTRTYNEQFF. The CDR3 coding sequence is TGCAGTGCCCCCCCCCCCACCGGGACTAGGACCTACAATGAGCAGTTCTTC.